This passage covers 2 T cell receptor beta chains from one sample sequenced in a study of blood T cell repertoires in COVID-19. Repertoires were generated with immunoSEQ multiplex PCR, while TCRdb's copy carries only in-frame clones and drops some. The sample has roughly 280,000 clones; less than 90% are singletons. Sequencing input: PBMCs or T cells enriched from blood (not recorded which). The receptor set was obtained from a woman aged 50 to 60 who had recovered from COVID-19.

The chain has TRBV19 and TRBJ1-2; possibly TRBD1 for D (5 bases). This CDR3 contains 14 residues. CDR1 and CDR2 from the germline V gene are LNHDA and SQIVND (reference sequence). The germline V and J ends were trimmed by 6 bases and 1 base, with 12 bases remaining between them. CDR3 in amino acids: CASSRQTINYGYTF. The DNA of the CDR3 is TGTGCCAGTAGCCGACAGACCATTAACTATGGCTACACCTTC.

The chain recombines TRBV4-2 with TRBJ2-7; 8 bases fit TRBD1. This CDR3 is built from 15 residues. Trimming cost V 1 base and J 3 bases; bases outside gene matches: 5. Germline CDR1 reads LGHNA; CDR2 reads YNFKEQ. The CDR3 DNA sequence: TGTGCCAGCAGCCAAGTGGACAGGGACGACTACGAGCAGTACTTC. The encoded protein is CASSQVDRDDYEQYF.